The 30 T cell receptor beta chains reported below all come from one sample, sequenced in a study of a mutant IDH1 vaccine in newly diagnosed glioma. Documented time point: week 5, during vaccination. Alongside topical imiquimod, each dose of vaccine comprised 300 ug of mutant IDH1 20-mer peptide. Using immunoSEQ multiplex PCR, the repertoire was profiled, and TCRdb retains in-frame clones only, with some absent. The sample carries 39,000 or so clones, about 84% recorded once. No cognate antigen is known for these TCRs. The sample here was PBMCs, taken from a glioma patient whose treatment included an IDH1 peptide vaccine. These receptors came from a middle-aged man with glioma.

V usage is TRBV5-1 and J usage is TRBJ2-3, with unresolved D. The germline V gene encodes CDR1 SGHRS and CDR2 YFSETQ. Trimming removed 0 bases at V and 6 bases at J, with 5 bases between. The CDR3 is made up of 12 amino acids. The DNA of the CDR3 is TGCGCCAGCAGCTTGGAGTTTGATACGCAGTATTTT. This translates into CASSLEFDTQYF.

The gene calls are TRBV5-5 and TRBJ1-3, with TRBD1 as a possible D gene (6 bases). Trimming cost V 5 bases and J 4 bases, with 16 bases left between them. The CDR3 spans 15 residues. CDR1 and CDR2 from the germline V gene are SGHKS and YYEKEE (reference sequence). The DNA of the CDR3 is TGTGCCAGCAGTCTAGGGGGACTCGGCGGAAACACCATATATTTT. Protein: CASSLGGLGGNTIYF.

This clone turned up a few times. This chain uses TRBV5-1 with TRBJ1-4; TRBD1 agrees at 8 bases. CDR1 and CDR2 from the germline V gene are SGHRS and YFSETQ. The CDR3 contains 13 residues. V trimming: 4 bases; J trimming: 12 bases; junction bases outside the gene matches: 8. The CDR3 sequence is CASSQGQGAELFF. CDR3 nucleotides: TGCGCCAGCAGCCAAGGACAGGGTGCGGAACTGTTTTTT.

The chain uses TRBV19 and TRBJ1-1; D gene unclear. Trimming took off 9 bases at V and 4 bases at J, with 15 bases between the two ends. The CDR3 is made up of 13 amino acids. The germline CDR1 and CDR2 sequences are LNHDA and SQIVND (reference sequence). The CDR3, as DNA: TGTGCCAGCTCACGCCGGTTGGGCACTGAAGCTTTCTTT. Translated: CASSRRLGTEAFF.

V is TRBV5-6 and J is TRBJ1-2; unclear D gene. The CDR3 sequence is 12 residues long. Germline V gives CDR1 SGHDT, CDR2 YYEEEE. V was trimmed by 1 base and J by 4 bases, leaving 5 bases between them. This CDR3 is CASSLLSYGYTF. The CDR3 DNA reads TGTGCCAGCAGCTTGCTCTCCTATGGCTACACCTTC. The full variable domain, completed using reference TRBV5-6 and TRBJ1-2, is DAGVTQSPTHLIKTRGQQVTLRCSPKSGHDTVSWYQQALGQGPQFIFQYYEEEERQRGNFPDRFSGHQFPNYSSELNVNALLLGDSALYLCASSLLSYGYTFGSGTRLTVV.

This chain connects TRBV2 to TRBJ1-1, with 9 nucleotides matching TRBD1. The germline CDR1 and CDR2 sequences are SNHLY and FYNNEI. J was trimmed by 0 bases and V by 6 bases; bases with no gene match: 5. The length of the CDR3 is 15 residues. CDR3 sequence: CASSDRGTVNTEAFF. CDR3 in DNA: TGTGCCAGCAGCGACAGGGGGACGGTGAACACTGAAGCTTTCTTT. The entire variable domain, with the rest obtained from reference TRBV2 and TRBJ1-1, is as follows: EPEVTQTPSHQVTQMGQEVILRCVPISNHLYFYWYRQILGQKVEFLVSFYNNEISEKSEIFDDQFSVERPDGSNFTLKIRSTKLEDSAMYFCASSDRGTVNTEAFFGQGTRLTVV.

This clone has a handful of counts. The chain is built from TRBV6-5 and TRBJ1-2; the D is unclear. Germline CDR1 reads MNHEY; CDR2 reads SVGAGI. V dropped 7 bases and J dropped 3 bases, with 12 bases sitting between them. This CDR3 spans 13 amino acids. The CDR3 region has the DNA TGTGCCAGCACCTACGGACGGGACTATGGCTACACCTTC. This gives the protein CASTYGRDYGYTF.

This clone was found once. The chain is built from TRBV14 and TRBJ1-3; D is unresolved. The CDR3 contains 17 residues. CDR1 and CDR2 from the germline V gene are SGHDN and FVKESK. V lost 1 base to trimming and J lost 0 bases, with 13 bases between them. CDR3 in amino acids: CASSQGKAGYSGNTIYF. Here the CDR3 DNA reads TGTGCCAGCAGCCAAGGAAAGGCGGGATACTCTGGAAACACCATATATTTT.

This chain connects TRBV6-5 to TRBJ2-5, with 14 bases that match TRBD2. CDR3 size: 16 residues. CDR1 is MNHEY, CDR2 SVGAGI, per germline. The V gene end was trimmed by 4 bases and the J gene end by 2 bases; junction bases not matched to a gene: 3. DNA for the CDR3: TGTGCCAGCAGTTTTTGGACTAGCGGGAGGCAAGAGACCCAGTACTTC. It codes for CASSFWTSGRQETQYF.

There are a few counts of this clone. This chain joins TRBV30 and TRBJ1-1; D unresolved. CDR3 length: 14 amino acids. V lost 0 bases, J lost 5 bases, and 13 bases lay in between. Germline assignment: CDR1 GTSNPN and CDR2 SVGIG (reference sequence). The chain's CDR3 is CAWSVNIPKTEAFF. CDR3 DNA: TGTGCCTGGAGTGTTAACATCCCGAAGACTGAAGCTTTCTTT.

The V call is TRBV6-1, the J call TRBJ1-6; TRBD1 matches at 7 bases. The CDR3 has 15 residues. Germline lookup yields CDR1 MNHNS and CDR2 SASEGT. Germline trimming cut 6 bases from V and 8 bases from J; bases unmatched to any gene: 10. As DNA, the CDR3 is TGTGCCAGCAGGCCGTACAGGGGAGGGGATTCACCCCTCCACTTT. Translated: CASRPYRGGDSPLHF.

This clone was seen only once. J is TRBJ1-3 and V is TRBV4-1, with D possibly TRBD1 on 6 matching bases. The germline CDR1 and CDR2 sequences are MGHRA and YSYEKL. The CDR3 spans 16 residues. The ends were cut back, 2 bases at V and 2 bases at J, with 13 bases in the middle. The CDR3 is CASSQRPTGPGNTIYF. The DNA of the CDR3 is TGCGCCAGCAGCCAAAGACCCACAGGGCCTGGAAACACCATATATTTT.

This clone has just a few counts. The J gene is TRBJ1-1, the V gene TRBV29-1; D remains ambiguous. Germline V gene lookup returns CDR1 SQVTM and CDR2 ANQGSEA. The CDR3 is 11 amino acids. Trimming removed 6 bases at V and 1 base at J, with 6 bases between. This chain's CDR3 is CSVVWNTEAFF. DNA of the CDR3: TGCAGCGTAGTTTGGAACACTGAAGCTTTCTTT.

The V gene is TRBV2, the J gene TRBJ2-5; 13 nucleotides align to TRBD2. Germline V gene data show CDR1 as SNHLY and CDR2 as FYNNEI. The CDR3 consists of 15 residues. Unmatched junction bases numbered 6, after V lost 6 bases and J lost 5 bases. DNA for the CDR3: TGTGCCAGCAGAGGGACTAGCGGGGCCGTGGAGACCCAGTACTTC. Amino acids: CASRGTSGAVETQYF.

The chain couples TRBV7-2 to TRBJ2-3; no firm D call. Germline CDR1 and CDR2: SGHTA and FQGNSA. CDR3 length equals 15 residues. The V end was cut by 1 base, the J end by 6 bases, with 14 bases between. CDR3 nucleotide sequence: TGTGCCAGCAGCTTAGACGTCCAAGGTTGGGATACGCAGTATTTT. This translates into CASSLDVQGWDTQYF.

This clone occurred once. The V and J genes are TRBV9 and TRBJ1-1; D might be TRBD1 (5 bases). V was trimmed by 0 bases and J by 5 bases, leaving 11 bases between them. This CDR3 is built from 14 residues. Germline CDR1 is SGDLS and CDR2 is YYNGEE. CDR3 loop: CASSVGTGGTEAFF. Here the CDR3 DNA reads TGTGCCAGCAGCGTAGGGACCGGGGGGACTGAAGCTTTCTTT.

The chain employs TRBV6-6 and TRBJ1-5, with 7 positions matching TRBD1. Germline CDR1 MNHNY, CDR2 SVGAGI (reference sequence). Trimming at V came to 6 bases and at J to 6 bases, leaving 11 bases not matched to a gene. The CDR3 spans 15 residues. Here the CDR3 DNA reads TGTGCCAGCAGCCTAAGACAGGGCGGGAGTCAGCCCCAGCATTTT. It codes for CASSLRQGGSQPQHF.

The rearrangement joins TRBV7-6 to TRBJ2-7, with 13 bases fitting TRBD2. The CDR3 has 15 amino acids. J was trimmed by 2 bases and V by 5 bases; bases with no gene match: 3. Germline CDR1 and CDR2: SGHVS and FNYEAQ. CDR3 sequence reads: CASSQTSGGPYEQYF. The CDR3, as DNA: TGTGCCAGCAGCCAGACTAGCGGGGGGCCCTACGAGCAGTACTTC. The entire variable domain, with the rest obtained from reference TRBV7-6 and TRBJ2-7, is as follows: GAGVSQSPRYKVTKRGQDVALRCDPISGHVSLYWYRQALGQGPEFLTYFNYEAQQDKSGLPNDRFSAERPEGSISTLTIQRTEQRDSAMYRCASSQTSGGPYEQYFGPGTRLTVT.

The V and J genes are TRBV7-6 and TRBJ2-1, with D maybe TRBD2 (5 bases). V was clipped by 5 bases and J by 9 bases, with 17 bases between them. The germline CDR1 and CDR2 sequences are SGHVS and FNYEAQ. CDR3 length: 14 residues. The CDR3 loop reads CASSLRGRDGEQFF. CDR3 nucleotides: TGTGCCAGCAGCCTCCGGGGTCGAGACGGTGAGCAGTTCTTC.

This chain joins TRBV5-6 and TRBJ1-6, with D hard to call. V lost 1 base and J lost 7, with 12 bases in between. The CDR3 totals 15 residues. The V gene's germline CDR1 is SGHDT and CDR2 YYEEEE. CDR3 residues: CASSLSPHRNSPLHF. Written as DNA, the CDR3 is TGTGCCAGCAGCTTGTCGCCCCACCGAAATTCACCCCTCCACTTT.

V usage is TRBV5-1 and J usage is TRBJ2-5; D might be TRBD2 (5 bases). Germline CDR1 SGHRS, CDR2 YFSETQ. The V and J ends lost 5 bases and 5 bases respectively, with 16 bases between them. This CDR3 is 14 amino acids long. The CDR3 protein is CASSLAAERETQYF. DNA of the CDR3: TGCGCCAGCAGTCTCGCAGCGGAACGGGAGACCCAGTACTTC. The entire variable domain, with the rest obtained from reference TRBV5-1 and TRBJ2-5, is as follows: KAGVTQTPRYLIKTRGQQVTLSCSPISGHRSVSWYQQTPGQGLQFLFEYFSETQRNKGNFPGRFSGRQFSNSRSEMNVSTLELGDSALYLCASSLAAERETQYFGPGTRLLVL.

The chain joins TRBV29-1 to TRBJ2-3; D not certain. CDR1 and CDR2 (germline): SQVTM, ANQGSEA. This CDR3 is 15 amino acids long. V dropped 4 bases and J dropped 2 bases, with 16 bases sitting between them. CDR3 sequence (DNA): TGCAGCGTTGGTTCGACGGACGATAACACAGATACGCAGTATTTT. It codes for CSVGSTDDNTDTQYF.

The chain employs TRBV6-5 and TRBJ1-4; the D gene is possibly TRBD1 (5 bases). This CDR3 has 16 amino acids. The V gene's germline CDR1 is MNHEY and CDR2 SVGAGI. The V and J ends lost 2 bases and 5 bases respectively, with 15 bases between them. CDR3 coding DNA: TGTGCCAGCAGTTACAAGCCCCGAGGGGACAATGAAAAACTGTTTTTT. Its protein is CASSYKPRGDNEKLFF.

The chain employs TRBV5-1 and TRBJ2-1; 7 nucleotides line up with TRBD2. Trimming at V came to 2 bases and at J to 2 bases, leaving 1 base not matched to a gene. Germline CDR1 SGHRS, CDR2 YFSETQ. This CDR3 comprises 14 residues. CDR3 nucleotide sequence: TGCGCCAGCAGCTTAAGCGGGGCCTACAATGAGCAGTTCTTC. This codes for CASSLSGAYNEQFF.

This chain uses TRBV10-3 with TRBJ2-7; D is perhaps TRBD1 (6 bases). V lost 2 bases and J 0 bases, leaving 20 bases between the germline ends. Germline lookup yields CDR1 ENHRY and CDR2 SYGVKD. The CDR3 spans 18 residues. The CDR3 DNA reads as TGTGCCATCAGTGAGGGAGGTTCCGGGACAACTATCTCCTACGAGCAGTACTTC. Encoded protein: CAISEGGSGTTISYEQYF.

This rearrangement joins TRBV6-6 to TRBJ1-4; no reliable D call. The germline V and J ends were trimmed by 5 bases and 10 bases, with 20 bases remaining between them. This CDR3 region has 15 residues. CDR1 is MNHNY and CDR2 is SVGAGI in the germline V gene (reference sequence). The DNA for the CDR3 is TGTGCCAGCAGTAATAACGAACCACCAGTCGGAAAACTGTTTTTT. This translates into CASSNNEPPVGKLFF.

The genes are TRBV2 and TRBJ2-1; 13 bases map to TRBD2. The germline V gene encodes CDR1 SNHLY and CDR2 FYNNEI. The CDR3 totals 16 residues. V shed 6 bases and J 2 bases; nucleotides not matched to a gene: 4. The CDR3 is CASRRTSGGTYNEQFF. The CDR3 DNA follows: TGTGCCAGCAGAAGGACTAGCGGGGGTACCTACAATGAGCAGTTCTTC.

This sequence joins TRBV15 and TRBJ2-3; D may correspond to TRBD1 or TRBD2 (5 bases each). The CDR3 covers 14 residues. The V gene lost 5 bases and the J gene lost 2 bases, with 11 bases spanning the gap. Germline V gene sequence: CDR1 LNHNV, CDR2 YYDKDF (reference sequence). The CDR3 reads CATSGDHNTDTQYF. The CDR3 coding sequence is TGTGCCACCAGCGGGGACCATAACACAGATACGCAGTATTTT.

The CDR3 loop is CASSAGGLSWAGETQYF. Written as DNA, the CDR3 is TGTGCCAGCAGCGCCGGGGGTCTCTCTTGGGCTGGAGAGACCCAGTACTTC. The chain uses TRBV7-2 and TRBJ2-5; perhaps TRBD2 as D (6 bases). In germline, CDR1 is SGHTA, CDR2 FQGNSA. This CDR3 spans 17 amino acids. Between the trimmed V and J ends, which lost 5 bases and 4 bases, there was a span of 23 bases. Full variable domain (outside the CDR3, taken from reference TRBV7-2 and TRBJ2-5): GAGVSQSPSNKVTEKGKDVELRCDPISGHTALYWYRQSLGQGLEFLIYFQGNSAPDKSGLPSDRFSAERTGGSVSTLTIQRTQQEDSAVYLCASSAGGLSWAGETQYFGPGTRLLVL.

The chain carries TRBV6-5 and TRBJ1-1; 10 positions agree with TRBD1. The junction had 16 bases not matched to a gene; V was cut back by 6 bases and J by 12 bases. The CDR3 contains 15 residues. CDR1 and CDR2 from the germline V gene are MNHEY and SVGAGI. CDR3 region: CASRNSPWGQGRTFF. The CDR3 DNA reads as TGTGCCAGCAGAAACAGTCCGTGGGGACAGGGGAGGACTTTCTTT.